The sequence of this T cell receptor (beta chain) was determined in a study of identical twins. Study-wide points: Without tracking the same donors, conclusions rested on cross-sectional statistical analysis. Model-predicted out-of-frame TCR alpha sharing fell below observed values in monozygotic twins.

The CDR3 contains 14 residues. The V end was cut by 0 bases, the J end by 2 bases, with 6 bases between. TCRdb passed the 5' RACE reads through MiXCR, listing each CDR3 protein once. Among 1.5 million to 2 million distinct CDR3 sequences, more than 30% were seen once, and the ten largest hold roughly 0.3%. This clonotype was recorded many times. Its antigen is unidentified. Sequenced material: cord blood. The genes are TRBV12-3 or TRBV12-4 and TRBJ2-3; D gene ambiguous. The TCR originated in a newborn girl in good health. The CDR3 nucleotides read TGTGCCAGCAGTTTAGCTAGCCTCACAGATACGCAGTATTTT. Translated: CASSLASLTDTQYF.